This T cell receptor beta chain appears in the sequencing data of a study of blood T cells in healthy people across ages. The authors ran a second PCR of 7 to 11 cycles using a sample-barcoded 5' primer and a J-beta primer mix. TCRdb independently ran MiXCR on the 5' RACE reads; one entry per CDR3 protein. The sample shows some 900,000 distinct CDR3 sequences, roughly 52% of them seen only once. The CDR3 contains 16 residues. With 4 bases removed from V and 5 bases from J, the gap between germline ends came to 21 bases. Germline CDR1 is SGDLS and CDR2 is YYNGEE. The chain joins TRBV9 to TRBJ2-5; D ambiguous. The material sequenced was blood. This receptor was obtained from a man aged 25 to 40 in good health. The DNA of the CDR3 is TGTGCCAGCAGCCCAGTGGTCACGGCATATTCGGAGACCCAGTACTTC. It codes for CASSPVVTAYSETQYF.